These 30 T cell receptor beta chains were all obtained from the same sample, sequenced in a study of T cells in Graves' hyperthyroidism and ophthalmopathy. RNA transcripts served as the template for amplifying TCR beta CDR3 regions. The HTBI set primed first-round TCR CDR3 RT-PCR. TCRdb itself ran the multiplex PCR reads through MiXCR, one entry per CDR3 protein. This table has around 700,000 distinct CDR3 sequences, just over 35% appearing once. The sequenced sample consisted of blood. The receptors shown here come from a woman in her 40s with Graves' hyperthyroidism.

This clonotype was picked up many times. The chain carries TRBV7-9 and TRBJ2-7; D possibly corresponds to TRBD1 (6 bases). The germline V gene has CDR1 SEHNR and CDR2 FQNEAQ (reference sequence). Trimming removed 5 bases at V and 2 bases at J, with 10 bases between. The CDR3 contains 13 residues. CDR3 amino acids: CASSRGHTYEQYF. The CDR3 DNA is TGTGCCAGCAGCAGGGGACACACCTACGAGCAGTACTTC. The complete variable domain, with remaining parts taken from reference TRBV7-9 and TRBJ2-7, reads DTGVSQNPRHKITKRGQNVTFRCDPISEHNRLYWYRQTLGQGPEFLTYFQNEAQLEKSRLLSDRFSAERPKGSFSTLEIQRTEQGDSAMYLCASSRGHTYEQYFGPGTRLTVT.

The chain combines TRBV25-1 with TRBJ1-2; tentative D call: TRBD1 (6 bases). The germline CDR1 and CDR2 sequences are MGHDK and SYGVNS. The V and J ends lost 2 bases and 1 base respectively, with 14 bases between them. The CDR3 consists of 16 residues. The CDR3 DNA reads as TGTGCCAGCAGTGAAGGGCCGCCGGGACATAACTATGGCTACACCTTC. It encodes CASSEGPPGHNYGYTF.

V gene TRBV25-1 combines with J gene TRBJ2-7; 8 bases agree with TRBD2. CDR3 length: 16 residues. CDR1 is MGHDK, CDR2 SYGVNS, per germline. V was clipped by 6 bases and J by 0 bases; unmatched bases: 10. The CDR3 here is CASSRGFSGASYEQYF. The CDR3 DNA is TGTGCCAGCAGCCGGGGCTTTAGCGGGGCCTCCTACGAGCAGTACTTC.

This rearrangement joins TRBV10-3 to TRBJ1-1; D gene uncertain. CDR3 length equals 13 residues. Germline V gene data show CDR1 as ENHRY and CDR2 as SYGVKD. V was pared by 5 bases and J by 4 bases, with 11 bases between. CDR3 DNA sequence: TGTGCCATCAGTCCCTCGGTACTCACTGAAGCTTTCTTT. This gives the protein CAISPSVLTEAFF.

This clonotype was seen ten or more times. The rearrangement joins TRBV13 to TRBJ2-5; D unclear. V lost 0 bases and J lost 2, with 13 bases in between. CDR3 length: 16 residues. Germline-derived CDR1 and CDR2 are PRHDT and FYEKMQ (reference sequence). CDR3 bases: TGTGCCAGCAGCTTAGGTCCGCACAATCGACAAGAGACCCAGTACTTC. Its translation: CASSLGPHNRQETQYF. The full variable domain, with the rest looked up from reference TRBV13 and TRBJ2-5, is AAGVIQSPRHLIKEKRETATLKCYPIPRHDTVYWYQQGPGQDPQFLISFYEKMQSDKGSIPDRFSAQQFSDYHSELNMSSLELGDSALYFCASSLGPHNRQETQYFGPGTRLLVL.

The V gene is TRBV3-1, the J gene TRBJ1-2; D is uncertain. V was shortened by 3 bases and J by 3 bases, with 11 bases between the two germline ends. The CDR3 length is 14 residues. Germline V gene sequence: CDR1 LGHDT, CDR2 YNNKEL (reference sequence). The DNA for the CDR3 is TGTGCCAGCAGCCAGACGTCCCCCCACTATGGCTACACCTTC. This translates into CASSQTSPHYGYTF.

This sequence joins TRBV7-9 and TRBJ2-7; 7 bases are a match to TRBD2. With V trimmed by 1 base and J by 1 base, 10 bases remained unmatched. The V gene's germline CDR1 is SEHNR and CDR2 FQNEAQ (reference sequence). The CDR3 length is 17 residues. The chain's CDR3 is CASSLGAGAGESYEQYF. The CDR3 coding sequence is TGTGCCAGCAGCTTAGGGGCTGGGGCGGGGGAGTCCTACGAGCAGTACTTC. The entire variable domain, with the rest obtained from reference TRBV7-9 and TRBJ2-7, is as follows: DTGVSQNPRHKITKRGQNVTFRCDPISEHNRLYWYRQTLGQGPEFLTYFQNEAQLEKSRLLSDRFSAERPKGSFSTLEIQRTEQGDSAMYLCASSLGAGAGESYEQYFGPGTRLTVT.

This clonotype was seen ten or more times. CDR3 nucleotides: TGTGCCAGCAGCTTACCGACTAGCGGGGGGGCGTGGGAGACCCAGTACTTC. Translated, it gives CASSLPTSGGAWETQYF. The chain couples TRBV7-8 to TRBJ2-5; the match to TRBD2 covers 14 bases. Germline V CDR1 and CDR2: SGHVS, FQNEAQ. J gave up 5 bases and V 2 bases, and 7 bases lay outside the gene matches. The CDR3 runs to 17 residues.

This chain joins TRBV14 and TRBJ2-7, with D tentatively TRBD1 (5 bases). CDR1 and CDR2 (germline): SGHDN, FVKESK. V gave up 3 bases and J gave up 7 bases, with 13 bases separating them. The CDR3 contains 13 residues. The CDR3 is CASSHSRAREQYF. The CDR3 bases are TGTGCCAGCAGCCACTCCAGGGCTAGGGAGCAGTACTTC.

The rearrangement uses TRBV6-1 and TRBJ1-1, with a weak D call TRBD1 (6 bases). V gave up 6 bases and J gave up 5 bases, with 16 bases separating them. The CDR3 contains 14 residues. Germline V lookup: CDR1 MNHNS, CDR2 SASEGT. CDR3 coding DNA: TGTGCCAGCAGGCGACAGGCTGGGTATACTGAAGCTTTCTTT. It yields the protein CASRRQAGYTEAFF.

The chain combines TRBV20-1 with TRBJ2-5; D may be TRBD2 (6 bases). The CDR3 covers 15 residues. CDR1 DFQATT and CDR2 SNEGSKA come from the germline V gene (reference sequence). V lost 4 bases, J lost 2 bases, and 17 bases lay in between. The CDR3 loop is CSANNLAKNQETQYF. In DNA, the CDR3 is TGCAGTGCTAATAATCTAGCGAAAAATCAAGAGACCCAGTACTTC.

The CDR3 region is CASSQDGQGASNQPQHF. CDR3 nucleotide sequence: TGCGCCAGCAGCCAAGATGGACAGGGGGCTAGCAATCAGCCCCAGCATTTT. The chain couples TRBV4-1 to TRBJ1-5; TRBD1 matches 11 bases. The V segment lost 0 bases and the J segment 0 bases; nucleotides outside the gene matches: 1. Looked up from germline, CDR1 is MGHRA and CDR2 is YSYEKL. CDR3 length: 17 amino acids.

Concerning this clonotype: A read error is possible here, since a much larger clone lies one base away. J is TRBJ1-1 and V is TRBV2, with unresolved D. The CDR3 is 14 amino acids. Trimming took off 8 bases at V and 0 bases at J, with 13 bases between the two ends. Looked up from germline, CDR1 is SNHLY and CDR2 is FYNNEI. The CDR3 region has the DNA TGTGCCAGCCCTCTGGCGGCCATGAACACTGAAGCTTTCTTT. Translating it yields CASPLAAMNTEAFF.

This clonotype was found a few times. V usage is TRBV28 and J usage is TRBJ1-6; unclear D gene. Germline V CDR1 and CDR2: MDHEN, SYDVKM. The CDR3 is 13 amino acids. The ends were cut back, 3 bases at V and 10 bases at J, with 10 bases in the middle. CDR3 loop: CASSFRSRSPLHF. DNA for the CDR3: TGTGCCAGCAGTTTTCGGAGCAGGTCACCCCTCCACTTT.

This chain joins TRBV7-9 and TRBJ2-2, with 11 bases matching TRBD2. The germline V gene encodes CDR1 SEHNR and CDR2 FQNEAQ (reference sequence). Unmatched junction bases numbered 9, after V lost 7 bases and J lost 5 bases. The CDR3 consists of 16 residues. CDR3 sequence reads: CASNLARTSGTGELFF. The CDR3 region has the DNA TGTGCCAGCAACCTGGCCAGGACTAGCGGGACCGGGGAGCTGTTTTTT.

This clonotype showed up many times. This rearrangement joins TRBV7-9 to TRBJ2-5, with 8 bases that match TRBD2. This CDR3 is 15 amino acids long. Germline-derived CDR1 and CDR2 are SEHNR and FQNEAQ (reference sequence). V gave up 4 bases and J gave up 4 bases; unmatched junction bases: 8. The CDR3 DNA reads TGTGCCAGCAGCTATCGGTTGGCGGGGGGAGAGACCCAGTACTTC. Its protein product is CASSYRLAGGETQYF.

Here the CDR3 reads CASSLGMDTQYF. For the CDR3, the DNA is TGCGCCAGCAGCTTGGGAATGGATACGCAGTATTTT. The chain has TRBV5-1 and TRBJ2-3; no definite D call. Trimming shortened V by 0 bases and J by 6 bases, and 5 bases separated the two germline ends. The CDR3 is 12 amino acids. Germline CDR1 and CDR2: SGHRS and YFSETQ. The full variable domain, with the rest looked up from reference TRBV5-1 and TRBJ2-3, is KAGVTQTPRYLIKTRGQQVTLSCSPISGHRSVSWYQQTPGQGLQFLFEYFSETQRNKGNFPGRFSGRQFSNSRSEMNVSTLELGDSALYLCASSLGMDTQYFGPGTRLTVL.

To note about this clonotype: No DNA is shown, since the ends of the CDR3 on it are uncertain; the CDR3 is the one TCRdb lists. The rearrangement joins TRBV7-2 to TRBJ1-2. Looked up from germline, CDR1 is SGHTA and CDR2 is FQGNSA. A total of 19 residues make up the CDR3, ends included. The CDR3 loop is CASSIHLCSVDGSYYGYTF.

In regard to this clonotype: This may arise from a read error, as a much more abundant clone is one base away. The chain couples TRBV7-9 to TRBJ2-5, with a weak D call TRBD2 (6 bases). Deletions cut 4 bases from V and 3 bases from J, with 12 bases between. Per the germline V gene, CDR1 is SEHNR and CDR2 is FQNEAQ (reference sequence). The CDR3 loop spans 14 amino acids. The CDR3 DNA reads as TGTGCCAGCAGCTCCGGGACTCTAGAAGAGACCCAGTACTTC. Protein product: CASSSGTLEETQYF.

The genes are TRBV24-1 and TRBJ1-2; possible D gene TRBD1, 5 bases. Germline CDR1 reads KGHDR; CDR2 reads SFDVKD. There are 14 residues in the CDR3. Trimming removed 4 bases at V and 5 bases at J, with 13 bases between. The CDR3 DNA sequence: TGTGCCACCAGTGACCCGGGGGTCGATTATGGCTACACCTTC. This encodes CATSDPGVDYGYTF.

Remarks on this clonotype: A much more abundant neighbour one base away suggests this may be a read error. This chain's CDR3 is CASSLYPAGGGGQPQHF. CDR3 bases: TGTGCCAGCAGCTTATACCCGGCGGGGGGTGGGGGCCAGCCCCAGCATTTT. The rearrangement uses TRBV7-2 and TRBJ1-5; a possible D gene is TRBD1 (6 bases). This CDR3 comprises 17 residues. Trimming shortened V by 2 bases and J by 7 bases, and 21 bases separated the two germline ends. Germline V gene sequence: CDR1 SGHTA, CDR2 FQGNSA.

This clonotype was found a few times. The genes are TRBV20-1 and TRBJ1-3; 9 nucleotides align to TRBD1. Trimming at V came to 0 bases and at J to 2 bases, leaving 2 bases not matched to a gene. CDR3 length: 15 amino acids. Germline CDR1 DFQATT, CDR2 SNEGSKA (reference sequence). The CDR3 spells CSAREDRGPGNTIYF. Here the CDR3 DNA reads TGCAGTGCTAGAGAGGACAGGGGACCTGGAAACACCATATATTTT.

Many counts were recorded for this clonotype. One junction end does not reproduce the germline sequence, and a read error may be involved. The genes are TRBV3-1 and TRBJ1-5, with no clear D. CDR3 length equals 13 residues. From germline, CDR1 is LGHDT and CDR2 YNNKEL (reference sequence). CDR3 in amino acids: CASSQDRSQPQHF. CDR3 coding DNA: TGCGCCAGCAGCCAAGATCGAAGCCAGCCCCAGCATTTT. The entire variable domain, with the rest obtained from reference TRBV3-1 and TRBJ1-5, is as follows: DTAVSQTPKYLVTQMGNDKSIKCEQNLGHDTMYWYKQDSKKFLKIMFSYNNKELIINETVPNRFSPKSPDKAHLNLHINSLELGDSAVYFCASSQDRSQPQHFGDGTRLSIL.

For this clonotype: A much larger clone differs by one base, so this may be a read error. In this CDR3 the conserved last residue, phenylalanine or tryptophan, is missing, so a read error is likely. The chain couples TRBV6-1 to TRBJ2-7; D is ambiguous. The CDR3 extends over 15 amino acids. CDR1 is MNHNS and CDR2 is SASEGT in the germline V gene. The V gene lost 6 bases and the J gene lost 6 bases, with 21 bases spanning the gap. Here the CDR3 reads CASSPGPPLSSEQYL. CDR3 nucleotide sequence: TGTGCCAGCAGCCCCGGACCTCCCCTTAGTAGCGAGCAGTACCTC.

This sequence joins TRBV20-1 and TRBJ1-5; 7 bases are shared with TRBD1. Matching the DNA end better, TRBJ2-3 makes the J call doubtful. The CDR3 is made up of 13 amino acids. In germline, CDR1 is DFQATT, CDR2 SNEGSKA (reference sequence). CDR3 amino acids: CSAGGQGTDTQYF. For the CDR3, the DNA is TGCAGTGCTGGAGGACAGGGCACAGATACGCAGTATTTT.

This clonotype has just a few counts. The chain couples TRBV4-3 to TRBJ2-2; D not certain. The V gene lost 2 bases and the J gene lost 5 bases, with 12 bases spanning the gap. The CDR3 runs to 15 residues. CDR1 is LGHNA and CDR2 is YSLEER in the germline V gene. CDR3 coding DNA: TGCGCCAGCAGCCAATATCTAGTAGGAACCGGGGAGCTGTTTTTT. Translated: CASSQYLVGTGELFF.

The rearrangement uses TRBV9 and TRBJ1-2; D gene uncertain. There are 16 residues in the CDR3. The V end was cut by 0 bases, the J end by 2 bases, with 14 bases between. CDR1 and CDR2 (germline): SGDLS, YYNGEE. DNA for the CDR3: TGTGCCAGCAGCGTAGAGACCCAGGTTGTCAACTATGGCTACACCTTC. This gives the protein CASSVETQVVNYGYTF.

The chain joins TRBV29-1 to TRBJ2-1, with D maybe TRBD2 (5 bases). CDR1 is SQVTM, CDR2 ANQGSEA, per germline. The CDR3 has 12 residues. V dropped 2 bases and J dropped 5 bases, with 7 bases sitting between them. This CDR3 is CSVETRDNEQFF. The CDR3 DNA reads as TGCAGCGTTGAAACTAGGGACAATGAGCAGTTCTTC.

There are many counts of this clonotype. The chain couples TRBV11-2 to TRBJ2-7; D is unclear. Trimming cost V 0 bases and J 3 bases, with 12 bases left between them. This CDR3 is built from 15 residues. Germline CDR1 reads SGHAT; CDR2 reads FQNNGV. CDR3 in DNA: TGTGCCAGCAGCTTAGACGACAAGGGCCTCTACGAGCAGTACTTC. It is translated as CASSLDDKGLYEQYF.

This sequence joins TRBV13 and TRBJ2-5, with D possibly matching TRBD2 (5 bases). The CDR3 has 16 residues. CDR1 is PRHDT and CDR2 is FYEKMQ in the germline V gene (reference sequence). Between the trimmed V and J ends, which lost 5 bases and 5 bases, there was a span of 21 bases. CDR3 bases: TGTGCCAGCAGCCGCCAGGTCGCGAGGGATGGGGAGACCCAGTACTTC. Translating it yields CASSRQVARDGETQYF.